The present TCR beta chain was sequenced within a study of blood T cell repertoires in COVID-19. The CDR3 spans 16 residues. Trimming cost V 6 bases and J 6 bases; bases outside gene matches: 13. Germline V CDR1 and CDR2: MNHEY, SVGAGI. The data were produced by immunoSEQ multiplex PCR, yet TCRdb's version contains in-frame clones alone and is incomplete. The sample lists about 260,000 clones; about 89% were seen once. This TCR came from a man aged 35 to 55 who had recovered from COVID-19. The J gene is TRBJ2-3, the V gene TRBV6-5; 9 bases align to TRBD2. The specimen sequenced was peripheral blood. The CDR3 loop is CASSYGAGGLRDTQYF. CDR3 coding DNA: TGTGCCAGCAGCTACGGGGCGGGAGGGCTTAGGGATACGCAGTATTTT.